This T cell receptor beta chain was captured by sequencing in a study of metastatic and nonmetastatic thyroid tumors. Overall study: Repertoires of blood and of tissue (tumor or nodule) from malignant and benign thyroid patients were compared.

Points on this clone: What it binds is not known.

Study-wide results and caveats: It was reported that TCR beta diversity was significantly higher in malignant thyroid tumors than benign nodules, in blood and tumor.

All patients were untreated before thyroid surgery. In the original workflow: Researchers built a distant-metastasis classifier for papillary thyroid cancer that drew on CDR3 differences across clinicopathological groups. TCRdb called clones again from the PCR reads with MiXCR. TCRdb, not the authors, supplied the V and J calls. The sample contains 23,000 or so clones, about 13% of which appear only once. The sample comprised blood. The TCR comes from a female donor with papillary thyroid cancer or a benign thyroid nodule (not recorded which). Some clones in this sample may be carry-over from other donors' samples.

The CDR3 reads CASSSGTGDYEQYF. The CDR3 DNA follows: TGCGCCAGCAGCTCCGGGACAGGGGACTACGAGCAGTACTTC. The gene calls are TRBV5-1 and TRBJ2-7, with TRBD1 matching 10 bases. Germline V gene data show CDR1 as SGHRS and CDR2 as YFSETQ. V shed 3 bases and J 3 bases; nucleotides not matched to a gene: 3. The CDR3 runs to 14 residues.